The 14 T cell receptor beta chains reported below all come from one sample, sequenced in a study of cytomegalovirus exposure and HLA in healthy donors. TCRdb's copy holds only in-frame clones and misses some; the assay was immunoSEQ multiplex PCR. The sample consists of 250,000 to 350,000 clones, roughly 85% of them appearing once. The sample comprised PBMCs. The receptors were sampled from a woman aged 18-35 years in good health and CMV-seronegative.

The chain joins TRBV28 to TRBJ1-2; unclear D gene. Germline CDR1 and CDR2: MDHEN and SYDVKM. V lost 2 bases and J 7 bases, leaving 20 bases between the germline ends. The CDR3 sequence is 16 residues long. The CDR3 loop is CASSLDQWSTAGGYTF. The CDR3 DNA sequence: TGTGCCAGCAGTTTAGATCAGTGGTCGACGGCGGGTGGCTACACCTTC.

The table lists this clone with a count of one. CDR3 nucleotide sequence: TGTGCCAGCTGTTGGCTAGCGGGAGCCGGGGAGCTGTTTTTT. Translated: CASCWLAGAGELFF. This chain links TRBV2 with TRBJ2-2, with 10 positions matching TRBD2. The CDR3 contains 14 residues. The germline V gene encodes CDR1 SNHLY and CDR2 FYNNEI. The J segment lost 6 bases and the V segment lost 8 bases, leaving 6 bases of the junction unmatched.

The J gene is TRBJ1-1, the V gene TRBV7-9; 9 nucleotides line up with TRBD1. Germline-derived CDR1 and CDR2 are SEHNR and FQNEAQ (reference sequence). Trimming at V came to 4 bases and at J to 3 bases, leaving 0 bases not matched to a gene. The CDR3 contains 13 residues. The CDR3 is CASSWDRDTEAFF. For the CDR3, the DNA is TGTGCCAGCAGCTGGGACAGGGACACTGAAGCTTTCTTT. Using reference TRBV7-9 and TRBJ1-1 for the parts outside the CDR3, the full variable domain is DTGVSQNPRHKITKRGQNVTFRCDPISEHNRLYWYRQTLGQGPEFLTYFQNEAQLEKSRLLSDRFSAERPKGSFSTLEIQRTEQGDSAMYLCASSWDRDTEAFFGQGTRLTVV.

This clone was detected only a few times. The chain links TRBV28 to TRBJ1-2, with TRBD1 matching 8 bases. This CDR3 comprises 18 residues. V lost 1 base to trimming and J lost 3 bases; unmatched junction nucleotides: 13. CDR1 and CDR2 (germline): MDHEN, SYDVKM. The CDR3 bases are TGTGCCAGCAGTTTATTCGGGCAGGGGGCATTAGGTGACTATGGCTACACCTTC. Protein product: CASSLFGQGALGDYGYTF.

The CDR3, as DNA: TGTGCCAGCAGTTCCCGAGGGACAGAGAACACTGAAGCTTTCTTT. It encodes CASSSRGTENTEAFF. The chain carries TRBV28 and TRBJ1-1, with 7 bases aligning to TRBD1. CDR3 size: 15 residues. Unmatched junction bases numbered 6, after V lost 4 bases and J lost 1 base. Germline V gene lookup returns CDR1 MDHEN and CDR2 SYDVKM.

V usage is TRBV5-1 and J usage is TRBJ1-1, with TRBD1 identical over 7 bases. This CDR3 region has 13 residues. Germline-derived CDR1 and CDR2 are SGHRS and YFSETQ. V was pared by 8 bases and J by 0 bases, with 4 bases of the junction left unmatched. CDR3 region: CASVGTVNTEAFF. CDR3 sequence (DNA): TGCGCCAGTGTCGGGACAGTGAACACTGAAGCTTTCTTT. The full variable domain, its missing parts supplied by reference TRBV5-1 and TRBJ1-1, is KAGVTQTPRYLIKTRGQQVTLSCSPISGHRSVSWYQQTPGQGLQFLFEYFSETQRNKGNFPGRFSGRQFSNSRSEMNVSTLELGDSALYLCASVGTVNTEAFFGQGTRLTVV.

To note about this clone: The junction departs from the called germline gene at one end, perhaps through a read error. This sequence joins TRBV4-3 and TRBJ1-2; weak D call: TRBD1 (5 bases). The CDR3 extends over 16 amino acids. Germline CDR1 reads LGHNA; CDR2 reads YSLEER. The CDR3 DNA reads TGCGCCAGCAGCCAAGACGTCCTGGGGACTGATTATGACTACACCTTC. Encoded protein: CASSQDVLGTDYDYTF.

The chain employs TRBV11-2 and TRBJ1-2, with TRBD1 matching over 8 bases. V shed 9 bases and J 8 bases; nucleotides not matched to a gene: 14. CDR1 is SGHAT and CDR2 is FQNNGV in the germline V gene. The CDR3 is 14 residues long. The CDR3 DNA reads TGTGCCAGATGGGACAGGACTGAAGAGGAAGGCTACACCTTC. Encoded protein: CARWDRTEEEGYTF.

This chain connects TRBV5-1 to TRBJ2-7, with 7 positions matching TRBD1. CDR1 is SGHRS and CDR2 is YFSETQ in the germline V gene. Trimming removed 3 bases from V and 5 bases from J; junction bases left unmatched: 11. This CDR3 is 15 amino acids long. The CDR3 is CASSSDGQGVHEQYF. CDR3 coding DNA: TGCGCCAGCAGCTCTGATGGGCAGGGGGTCCACGAGCAGTACTTC.

This chain links TRBV27 with TRBJ2-2, with D perhaps matching TRBD2 (5 bases). Trimming shortened V by 6 bases and J by 1 base, and 15 bases separated the two germline ends. This CDR3 comprises 16 residues. CDR1 MNHEY and CDR2 SMNVEV come from the germline V gene (reference sequence). In DNA, the CDR3 is TGTGCCAGCAGCCCGGTCCTGGGAGTGAACACCGGGGAGCTGTTTTTT. Amino acid sequence: CASSPVLGVNTGELFF.

The chain combines TRBV5-6 with TRBJ1-2; 8 bases line up with TRBD1. CDR3 length: 16 residues. With V trimmed by 3 bases and J by 4 bases, 11 bases remained unmatched. The V gene's germline CDR1 is SGHDT and CDR2 YYEEEE. CDR3 sequence: CASSYAPGQAFYGYTF. CDR3 bases: TGTGCCAGCAGCTACGCACCGGGACAGGCTTTCTATGGCTACACCTTC.

This clone showed up just a few times. The chain employs TRBV2 and TRBJ1-1; D may be TRBD1 (5 bases). The germline V and J ends were trimmed by 10 bases and 5 bases, with 14 bases remaining between them. This CDR3 has 12 residues. Germline V gives CDR1 SNHLY, CDR2 FYNNEI. This chain's CDR3 is CATQQDSTEAFF. The CDR3 DNA reads as TGTGCCACCCAACAGGATAGTACTGAAGCTTTCTTT.

This chain uses TRBV9 with TRBJ1-4; no firm D call. V gave up 0 bases and J gave up 8 bases, with 8 bases separating them. The CDR3 consists of 13 residues. Germline V gives CDR1 SGDLS, CDR2 YYNGEE. CDR3 in amino acids: CASSVEGGEKLFF. The CDR3, as DNA: TGTGCCAGCAGCGTAGAGGGAGGAGAAAAACTGTTTTTT.

V gene TRBV6-1 combines with J gene TRBJ2-3; 8 bases are a match to TRBD1. Trimming cost V 3 bases and J 1 base; bases outside gene matches: 3. The CDR3 is 15 amino acids. Germline V gene data show CDR1 as MNHNS and CDR2 as SASEGT. The CDR3 region is CASSDQTGGTDTQYF. CDR3 sequence (DNA): TGTGCCAGCAGTGATCAGACAGGGGGCACAGATACGCAGTATTTT.